The 18 T cell receptor beta chains listed next were all sequenced from one sample in a study of OX40 agonist ivuxolimab in advanced cancers. Libraries were prepared by immunoSEQ multiplex PCR; TCRdb keeps only in-frame clonotypes and omits some of them. The sample holds approximately 91,000 clones, 87% seen once. The sample was CD4+ or CD8+ T cells sorted from blood, taken in a trial of the OX40 agonist ivuxolimab. These receptor sequences come from an adult with an advanced solid tumor such as melanoma, head and neck, liver or kidney cancer.

This clone was picked up one time. This sequence joins TRBV27 and TRBJ1-3; D remains unclear. The germline V gene encodes CDR1 MNHEY and CDR2 SMNVEV (reference sequence). With 2 bases removed from V and 0 bases from J, the gap between germline ends came to 8 bases. The CDR3 spans 15 residues. The CDR3 DNA is TGTGCCAGCAGTTTACGGCCAGACTCTGGAAACACCATATATTTT. This gives the protein CASSLRPDSGNTIYF.

This sequence joins TRBV5-4 and TRBJ2-6, with 7 bases identical to TRBD1. The CDR3 extends over 15 amino acids. In germline, CDR1 is SGHNT, CDR2 YYREEE (reference sequence). The J segment lost 0 bases and the V segment lost 4 bases, leaving 1 base of the junction unmatched. For the CDR3, the DNA is TGTGCCAGCAGCCGACAGGGCTCTGGGGCCAACGTCCTGACTTTC. This codes for CASSRQGSGANVLTF. Supplemented by reference TRBV5-4 and TRBJ2-6, the full variable domain reads ETGVTQSPTHLIKTRGQQVTLRCSSQSGHNTVSWYQQALGQGPQFIFQYYREEENGRGNFPPRFSGLQFPNYSSELNVNALELDDSALYLCASSRQGSGANVLTFGAGSRLTVL.

The chain combines TRBV6-1 with TRBJ2-7; no clear D gene. Trimming removed 5 bases at V and 0 bases at J, with 14 bases between. There are 15 residues in the CDR3. CDR1 is MNHNS, CDR2 SASEGT, per germline. The CDR3 coding sequence is TGTGCCAGCAGTTCCCCACATTGGGGCTCCTACGAGCAGTACTTC. Residues: CASSSPHWGSYEQYF.

The chain uses TRBV10-3 and TRBJ2-3; 7 bases are a match to TRBD2. The CDR3 extends over 15 amino acids. CDR1 ENHRY and CDR2 SYGVKD come from the germline V gene. The V and J ends lost 7 bases and 4 bases, in that order; junction bases with no gene match: 11. CDR3 in DNA: TGTGCCATCAAAAATGCGCTGGGAGGGGCAGATACGCAGTATTTT. It encodes CAIKNALGGADTQYF.

The V and J genes are TRBV6-1 and TRBJ1-2, with TRBD1 matching over 8 bases. V shed 5 bases, J shed 4 bases, and the junction held 3 bases outside the gene matches. There are 13 residues in the CDR3. Germline V CDR1 and CDR2: MNHNS, SASEGT. This chain's CDR3 is CASSSGQGYGYTF. The DNA of the CDR3 is TGTGCCAGCAGTTCCGGACAGGGCTATGGCTACACCTTC.

The rearrangement joins TRBV10-3 to TRBJ2-3; tentatively, D is TRBD1 or TRBD2 (5 bases each). CDR1 is ENHRY, CDR2 SYGVKD, per germline. CDR3 length: 16 amino acids. V was cut by 3 bases and J by 0 bases, with 13 bases left in between. The CDR3 sequence is CAISDSRGVSTDTQYF. CDR3 nucleotide sequence: TGTGCCATCAGTGACAGTCGGGGCGTTAGCACAGATACGCAGTATTTT.

This rearrangement joins TRBV5-1 to TRBJ1-1; 7 positions match TRBD1. The CDR3 contains 15 residues. The V gene's germline CDR1 is SGHRS and CDR2 YFSETQ. V was clipped by 4 bases and J by 0 bases; unmatched bases: 6. The CDR3 spells CASSGTGQLNTEAFF. The CDR3 bases are TGCGCCAGCAGCGGAACGGGACAGCTGAACACTGAAGCTTTCTTT.

The genes are TRBV27 and TRBJ2-7; TRBD2 agrees at 10 bases. The CDR3 contains 13 residues. CDR1 and CDR2 (germline): MNHEY, SMNVEV (reference sequence). CDR3 protein: CATRTSGTYEQYF. CDR3 nucleotide sequence: TGTGCAACCCGGACTAGCGGAACCTACGAGCAGTACTTC.

The genes are TRBV7-3 and TRBJ2-1; possible D gene TRBD2, 6 bases. V lost 5 bases, J lost 14 bases, and 16 bases lay in between. Germline values: CDR1 SGHTA, CDR2 FQGTGA. CDR3 size: 12 residues. The CDR3 DNA reads as TGTGCCAGCAGCCTACCGACGGGGGTAAAGTTCTTC. This codes for CASSLPTGVKFF.

The chain employs TRBV11-2 and TRBJ2-2; 8 nucleotides match TRBD2. Trimming cost V 3 bases and J 4 bases; bases outside gene matches: 7. CDR1 SGHAT and CDR2 FQNNGV come from the germline V gene. The CDR3 contains 16 residues. CDR3 amino acids: CASSLQLAAGTGELFF. The CDR3 DNA follows: TGTGCCAGCAGCTTGCAACTAGCGGCGGGCACCGGGGAGCTGTTTTTT.

The V call is TRBV27, the J call TRBJ2-6, with a possible D match to TRBD1 (5 bases). The CDR3 sequence is 17 residues long. Trimming stripped 4 bases from V and 1 base from J, with 14 bases between. The germline V gene has CDR1 MNHEY and CDR2 SMNVEV (reference sequence). CDR3 residues: CASSSLLQGSGANVLTF. DNA of the CDR3: TGTGCCAGCAGTTCCCTCCTCCAGGGATCTGGGGCCAACGTCCTGACTTTC.

Only one count was recorded for this clone. V gene TRBV5-1 combines with J gene TRBJ1-4; D is unclear. The germline CDR1 and CDR2 sequences are SGHRS and YFSETQ. The CDR3 length is 13 residues. V lost 0 bases and J lost 8, with 8 bases in between. CDR3 nucleotide sequence: TGCGCCAGCAGCTTGGAAGGAGCAGAAAAACTGTTTTTT. Its translation: CASSLEGAEKLFF.

This clone showed up just once. The rearrangement joins TRBV11-2 to TRBJ2-3, with no clear D. The germline CDR1 and CDR2 sequences are SGHAT and FQNNGV. The CDR3 totals 14 residues. V was cut by 3 bases and J by 0 bases, with 7 bases left in between. CDR3: CASSFSGSTDTQYF. CDR3 sequence (DNA): TGTGCCAGCAGCTTTAGTGGCAGCACAGATACGCAGTATTTT.

The chain couples TRBV28 to TRBJ1-1; D is perhaps TRBD1 (5 bases). The CDR3 totals 12 residues. Germline assignment: CDR1 MDHEN and CDR2 SYDVKM. V lost 6 bases and J lost 7, with 12 bases in between. The CDR3 sequence is CASSSPTVEAFF. The CDR3 nucleotides are TGTGCCAGCAGCTCTCCGACAGTTGAAGCTTTCTTT.

The chain is built from TRBV5-1 and TRBJ2-4; perhaps TRBD2 as D (5 bases). V was trimmed by 7 bases and J by 8 bases, leaving 19 bases between them. Germline values: CDR1 SGHRS, CDR2 YFSETQ. CDR3 length: 14 amino acids. The CDR3 spells CASGPGQKGDIQYF. The CDR3 DNA reads TGCGCCAGCGGACCGGGCCAAAAGGGAGACATTCAGTACTTC.

The rearrangement joins TRBV2 to TRBJ2-2, with D perhaps matching TRBD2 (5 bases). This CDR3 is built from 15 residues. Germline assignment: CDR1 SNHLY and CDR2 FYNNEI. V lost 7 bases and J lost 0, with 12 bases in between. The CDR3 DNA reads as TGTGCCAGCAAAAATCAGACTACGAACACCGGGGAGCTGTTTTTT. This codes for CASKNQTTNTGELFF. Variable domain in full (rest from reference TRBV2 and TRBJ2-2): EPEVTQTPSHQVTQMGQEVILRCVPISNHLYFYWYRQILGQKVEFLVSFYNNEISEKSEIFDDQFSVERPDGSNFTLKIRSTKLEDSAMYFCASKNQTTNTGELFFGEGSRLTVL.

V usage is TRBV7-8 and J usage is TRBJ1-2, with unresolved D. This CDR3 comprises 18 residues. The germline gives CDR1 SGHVS, CDR2 FQNEAQ. Trimming removed 1 base at V and 1 base at J, with 19 bases between. This CDR3 reads CASSLVFGRTDLNYGYTF. DNA of the CDR3: TGTGCCAGCAGCTTAGTCTTCGGGCGGACGGACCTTAACTATGGCTACACCTTC.

This clone came up once. The gene calls are TRBV19 and TRBJ2-7, with 10 bases that match TRBD1. CDR1 is LNHDA and CDR2 is SQIVND in the germline V gene (reference sequence). Germline trimming cut 8 bases from V and 4 bases from J; bases unmatched to any gene: 5. The CDR3 consists of 13 residues. CDR3 DNA: TGTGCCAGTGCCGGGACAGGGGATTACGAGCAGTACTTC. Protein product: CASAGTGDYEQYF.